These T cell receptor beta chains were read from a single sample in a study of early T cells in non-severe SARS-CoV-2 infection. TCRdb recomputed calls from the 5' RACE reads with MiXCR, one row per CDR3 protein. The sample lists over 60,000 distinct CDR3 sequences; over 9.5% were seen once. Sequencing was performed on whole blood, taken at baseline. These receptor sequences come from an adult who was a healthcare worker with PCR-confirmed SARS-CoV-2 infection or an uninfected control (not recorded which). Each CDR3 is given with its conserved first and last residue. The D gene is left open where the match is weak. Clone sizes are given selectively: once, few, many, or a class where the clone is expanded.

>TRBV4-1|17|many|TRBJ1-1|.
TGCGCCAGCAGCCAAGATATAGCGGGTCGGGCAACGGGAGAAGCTTTCTTT
CASSQDIAGRATGEAFF
>TRBV6-5|15|.|TRBJ2-3|.
TGTGCCAGCAGGCCCGGGGGGCTATACACAGATACGCAGTATTTT
CASRPGGLYTDTQYF
>TRBV4-3|16|.|TRBJ2-7|.
TGCGCCAGCAGCCAAGATTATGGAGGAGTAACCTACGAGCAGTACTTC
CASSQDYGGVTYEQYF
>TRBV20-1|13|.|TRBJ1-3|.
TGCAGTGCTACAGGGGCCTCAGGAAACACCATATATTTT
CSATGASGNTIYF
>TRBV18|14|many|TRBJ1-6|TRBD1
TGTGCCAGCTCATCCCGGGACAGGGCCTCACCCCTCCACTTT
CASSSRDRASPLHF
>TRBV7-2|13|few|TRBJ2-4|.
TGTGCCAGCACCACTTCAACCAAAAACATTCAGTACTTC
CASTTSTKNIQYF
>TRBV5-1|14|few|TRBJ1-2|.
TGCGCCAGCAGCTTGGGAGCTGGGGAGTATGGCTACACCTTC
CASSLGAGEYGYTF
>TRBV6-2/TRBV6-3|12|few|TRBJ2-7|.
TGTGCCAGCAGTCACAGCTCCTACGAGCAGTACTTC
CASSHSSYEQYF
>TRBV4-1|16|many|TRBJ1-2|.
TGCGCCAGCAGCCAAGGATTGGTCAGGCAGGGCTATGGCTACACCTTC
CASSQGLVRQGYGYTF
>TRBV5-5|12|many|TRBJ1-1|.
TGTGCCAGCAGACGGATGAACACTGAAGCTTTCTTT
CASRRMNTEAFF
>TRBV3-1|20|few|TRBJ2-2|.
TGTGCCAGCAGCCAAGTATTTTCATTTGGGGATAGAGAAAACACCGGGGAGCTGTTTTTT
CASSQVFSFGDRENTGELFF
>TRBV5-1|14|few|TRBJ2-7|TRBD1
TGCGCCAGCAGCTCGACAGGGGGCTCTCTCGAGCAGTACTTC
CASSSTGGSLEQYF
>TRBV5-4|13|many|TRBJ2-3|.
TGTGCCAGCAGCTTGGTGGCCACAGATACGCAGTATTTT
CASSLVATDTQYF
>TRBV6-5|15|.|TRBJ2-3|.
TGTGCCAGCAGTTACTCCGGGGCTCGGACAGATACGCAGTATTTT
CASSYSGARTDTQYF
>TRBV12-3/TRBV12-4|14|.|TRBJ1-1|.
TGTGCCAGCAGAGGAGCAGGGGTGAACACTGAAGCTTTCTTT
CASRGAGVNTEAFF
>TRBV11-2|15|few|TRBJ2-1|TRBD2
TGTGCCAGCAGCATATCTAGCGGGGGGCCAGGTGAGCAGTTCTTC
CASSISSGGPGEQFF
>TRBV7-2|14|many|TRBJ2-7|.
TGTGCCAGCAGCCCCAGCGGGTGGGCCTACGAGCAGTACTTC
CASSPSGWAYEQYF
>TRBV12-3/TRBV12-4|13|few|TRBJ1-1|.
TGTGCCAGCAGTTTAGTGGGGAACACTGAAGCTTTCTTT
CASSLVGNTEAFF
>TRBV7-9|13|many|TRBJ2-5|.
TGTGCCAGCAGCTTAGGGGAGGAAGAGACCCAGTACTTC
CASSLGEEETQYF
>TRBV5-1|14|.|TRBJ2-2|.
TGCGCCAGCAACTTCCGGTTGGACACCGGGGAGCTGTTTTTT
CASNFRLDTGELFF
>TRBV5-6|17|.|TRBJ2-2|TRBD2
TGTGCCAGCAGCTTTCGGCTAGCGGGGGCCGACACCGGGGAGCTGTTTTTT
CASSFRLAGADTGELFF
>TRBV20-1|13|few|TRBJ1-1|.
TGCAGTGCTAGTGCGGCGATGAACACTGAAGCTTTCTTT
CSASAAMNTEAFF
>TRBV9|17|.|TRBJ2-2|.
TGTGCCAGCAGCTCCCGAAAGAAGGCAGGGTCCACCGGGGAGCTGTTTTTT
CASSSRKKAGSTGELFF
>TRBV5-4|15|many|TRBJ1-1|.
TGTGCCAGCAGCTTCGGAGGACAGCGGAACACTGAAGCTTTCTTT
CASSFGGQRNTEAFF
>TRBV20-1|16|few|TRBJ2-3|.
TGCAGTGCTTCACGTAGTTCATCCGTGGCCACAGATACGCAGTATTTT
CSASRSSSVATDTQYF
>TRBV7-3|15|many|TRBJ2-7|TRBD1
TGTGCCAGCAGCCTAGAGGGACAGGGATATGGCGAGCAGTACTTC
CASSLEGQGYGEQYF
>TRBV5-1|16|few|TRBJ2-6|.
TGCGCCAGCAGCTTTTTAGGGGCAGGCGGGGCCAACGTCCTGACTTTC
CASSFLGAGGANVLTF
>TRBV7-9|14|.|TRBJ2-1|TRBD1
TGTGCCAGCAGCTTAGGACAGGGGAGGAATGAGCAGTTCTTC
CASSLGQGRNEQFF
>TRBV6-6|16|few|TRBJ2-1|TRBD1
TGTGCCAGCAGTTACTCGACAGGGGGAGGCTACAATGAGCAGTTCTTC
CASSYSTGGGYNEQFF